A selection of T cell receptor beta chains follows, all from one sample in a study of human T cells and chemical hapten exposure. One entry per CDR3 protein results from TCRdb running MiXCR on the RACE reads. The sample contains hundreds of thousands of distinct CDR3 sequences, about 6% of which appear only once. Sequencing used whole blood, obtained in connection with sensitization to the hapten diphenylcyclopropenone (DPC). All receptors come from a woman aged 18 to 35 with alopecia areata. Some clones in this sample may be carry-over from other donors' samples. The CDR3 runs from the conserved cysteine through the conserved F or W. A D gene is named only where the DNA matches it firmly. Where a row states a size, it is once, few, many or the class of an expanded clone; other rows omit it.

J: TRBJ2-2; size: few; V: TRBV2; D: NA; CDR3: CASSRNSHLANTGELFF; DNA: TGTGCCAGCTCTCGAAACAGCCACCTCGCGAACACCGGGGAGCTGTTTTTT
J: TRBJ2-3; size: few; V: TRBV2; D: NA; CDR3: CASTGRAPDTQYF; DNA: TGTGCCAGCACGGGCAGGGCGCCAGATACGCAGTATTTT
J: TRBJ2-3; size: NA; V: TRBV6-5; D: NA; CDR3: CASSYYGGHPDTQYF; DNA: TGTGCCAGCAGTTACTACGGGGGGCACCCAGATACGCAGTATTTT
J: TRBJ2-3; size: NA; V: TRBV10-3; D: NA; CDR3: CAISEGTQGTDTQYF; DNA: TGTGCCATCAGTGAGGGGACTCAGGGCACAGATACGCAGTATTTT
J: TRBJ2-2; size: NA; V: TRBV7-9; D: TRBD1; CDR3: CASSRQGEGTGELFF; DNA: TGTGCCAGCAGCCGACAGGGTGAGGGGACCGGGGAGCTGTTTTTT
J: TRBJ1-2; size: many; V: TRBV3-1; D: NA; CDR3: CASSLVNYGYTF; DNA: TGTGCCAGCAGCCTAGTTAACTATGGCTACACCTTC
J: TRBJ2-6; size: NA; V: TRBV9; D: NA; CDR3: CASSVAVTTARSGANVLTF; DNA: TGTGCCAGCAGCGTAGCGGTCACAACTGCACGCTCTGGGGCCAACGTCCTGACTTTC
J: TRBJ2-1; size: few; V: TRBV13; D: NA; CDR3: CASSLFGGNEQFF; DNA: TGTGCCAGCAGCTTATTTGGGGGGAATGAGCAGTTCTTC
J: TRBJ2-3; size: NA; V: TRBV7-6; D: NA; CDR3: CASSYRISGDTQYF; DNA: TGTGCCAGCAGCTACAGGATCAGCGGGGATACGCAGTATTTT
J: TRBJ1-1; size: many; V: TRBV28; D: NA; CDR3: CASSLLRRAGTEAFF; DNA: TGTGCCAGCAGTTTACTCCGTAGGGCGGGGACTGAAGCTTTCTTT
J: TRBJ2-7; size: few; V: TRBV10-3; D: NA; CDR3: CAISELAEAYEQYF; DNA: TGTGCCATCAGTGAGTTGGCCGAAGCCTACGAGCAGTACTTC
J: TRBJ1-5; size: many; V: TRBV27; D: TRBD1; CDR3: CASSRTGGQPQHF; DNA: TGTGCCAGCAGTCGGACAGGCGGCCAGCCCCAGCATTTT
J: TRBJ2-1; size: NA; V: TRBV28; D: TRBD1; CDR3: CASSPNLTGRWVRRPYNEQFF; DNA: TGTGCCAGCAGTCCCAACCTGACAGGGAGATGGGTCCGCCGACCCTACAATGAGCAGTTCTTC
J: TRBJ2-3; size: many; V: TRBV20-1; D: NA; CDR3: CSAVGLARDTQYF; DNA: TGCAGTGCGGTGGGGCTAGCGAGAGATACGCAGTATTTT
J: TRBJ1-5; size: many; V: TRBV12-3/TRBV12-4; D: NA; CDR3: CASSRARVSNQPQHF; DNA: TGTGCCAGCAGTCGGGCGCGCGTAAGCAATCAGCCCCAGCATTTT
J: TRBJ1-1; size: many; V: TRBV6-4; D: NA; CDR3: CASSDSSAGMNTEAFF; DNA: TGTGCCAGCAGTGACTCAAGTGCGGGAATGAACACTGAAGCTTTCTTT
J: TRBJ2-5; size: few; V: TRBV29-1; D: NA; CDR3: CSVARAPFQETQYF; DNA: TGCAGCGTGGCCAGGGCACCTTTCCAAGAGACCCAGTACTTC
J: TRBJ2-7; size: many; V: TRBV12-3/TRBV12-4; D: NA; CDR3: CASSRGGYEQYF; DNA: TGTGCCAGCAGTAGAGGGGGATACGAGCAGTACTTC
J: TRBJ2-7; size: many; V: TRBV28; D: NA; CDR3: CASSPAPGTYEQYF; DNA: TGTGCCAGCAGCCCTGCCCCAGGGACCTACGAGCAGTACTTC
J: TRBJ2-7; size: few; V: TRBV4-2; D: NA; CDR3: CASSQDGAKGPYEQYF; DNA: TGTGCCAGCAGCCAAGATGGGGCCAAGGGTCCCTACGAGCAGTACTTC
J: TRBJ1-6; size: many; V: TRBV7-9; D: NA; CDR3: CASSFGLPNSPLHF; DNA: TGTGCCAGCAGCTTTGGTCTCCCTAATTCACCCCTCCACTTT
J: TRBJ1-4; size: many; V: TRBV5-6; D: NA; CDR3: CASSFIGKKLFF; DNA: TGTGCCAGCAGCTTTATAGGGAAAAAACTGTTTTTT
J: TRBJ1-2; size: few; V: TRBV3-1; D: NA; CDR3: CASSPARGAGYGYTF; DNA: TGTGCCAGCAGCCCCGCCCGCGGAGCGGGCTATGGCTACACCTTC
J: TRBJ1-1; size: NA; V: TRBV28; D: NA; CDR3: CASTWTGNTEAFF; DNA: TGTGCCAGCACATGGACGGGGAACACTGAAGCTTTCTTT
J: TRBJ2-7; size: few; V: TRBV29-1; D: NA; CDR3: CSVVQRAATYF; DNA: TGCAGCGTTGTACAAAGGGCCGCGACGTACTTC
J: TRBJ1-1; size: NA; V: TRBV20-1; D: NA; CDR3: CSARDQAVPFEAFF; DNA: TGCAGTGCTAGAGATCAGGCAGTACCTTTTGAAGCTTTCTTT
J: TRBJ2-5; size: NA; V: TRBV7-8; D: TRBD1; CDR3: CASSLYGQGQETQYF; DNA: TGTGCCAGCAGCCTCTACGGACAGGGGCAAGAGACCCAGTACTTC
J: TRBJ1-1; size: few; V: TRBV4-3; D: NA; CDR3: CASSQDPEGTEAFF; DNA: TGCGCCAGCAGCCAAGATCCTGAGGGGACTGAAGCTTTCTTT
J: TRBJ1-4; size: few; V: TRBV12-3/TRBV12-4; D: TRBD1; CDR3: CASRGGQKLFF; DNA: TGTGCCAGCAGGGGGGGACAGAAACTGTTTTTT
J: TRBJ2-7; size: few; V: TRBV11-3; D: TRBD1; CDR3: CASSLDGTGNYEQYF; DNA: TGTGCCAGCAGCTTAGACGGGACAGGAAACTACGAGCAGTACTTC
J: TRBJ2-7; size: few; V: TRBV5-1; D: NA; CDR3: CASSSFNPPYEQYF; DNA: TGCGCCAGCAGCTCTTTTAATCCCCCCTACGAGCAGTACTTC
J: TRBJ2-7; size: few; V: TRBV21-1; D: NA; CDR3: CASSKWSSGGRAYEQYF; DNA: TGTGCCAGCAGCAAATGGAGTAGCGGGGGGCGTGCCTACGAGCAGTACTTC
J: TRBJ1-5; size: NA; V: TRBV6-6; D: NA; CDR3: CASSYGWISNQPQHF; DNA: TGTGCCAGCAGTTATGGATGGATTAGCAATCAGCCCCAGCATTTT
J: TRBJ1-5; size: NA; V: TRBV12-3/TRBV12-4; D: NA; CDR3: CASSFRQAFNQPQHF; DNA: TGTGCCAGCAGTTTCCGGCAGGCCTTCAATCAGCCCCAGCATTTT
J: TRBJ1-6; size: many; V: TRBV28; D: NA; CDR3: CASSLDSGAPLHF; DNA: TGTGCCAGCAGTCTAGATTCCGGGGCACCCCTCCACTTT
J: TRBJ1-2; size: NA; V: TRBV27; D: TRBD1; CDR3: CASSFRGLGYTF; DNA: TGTGCCAGCAGTTTTAGGGGGCTTGGCTACACCTTC
J: TRBJ1-3; size: few; V: TRBV29-1; D: NA; CDR3: CSVVGNTIYF; DNA: TGCAGCGTTGTTGGAAACACCATATATTTT
J: TRBJ1-6; size: NA; V: TRBV11-2; D: NA; CDR3: CASSFTLPGEGSNSPLHF; DNA: TGTGCCAGCAGCTTTACGTTACCGGGGGAGGGCAGCAATTCACCCCTCCACTTT
J: TRBJ2-4; size: few; V: TRBV7-2; D: NA; CDR3: CASSHPSNIQYF; DNA: TGTGCCAGCAGCCACCCTTCGAACATTCAGTACTTC
J: TRBJ2-1; size: NA; V: TRBV4-3; D: NA; CDR3: CASSQDRATDEQFF; DNA: TGCGCCAGCAGCCAAGATCGGGCTACCGATGAGCAGTTCTTC